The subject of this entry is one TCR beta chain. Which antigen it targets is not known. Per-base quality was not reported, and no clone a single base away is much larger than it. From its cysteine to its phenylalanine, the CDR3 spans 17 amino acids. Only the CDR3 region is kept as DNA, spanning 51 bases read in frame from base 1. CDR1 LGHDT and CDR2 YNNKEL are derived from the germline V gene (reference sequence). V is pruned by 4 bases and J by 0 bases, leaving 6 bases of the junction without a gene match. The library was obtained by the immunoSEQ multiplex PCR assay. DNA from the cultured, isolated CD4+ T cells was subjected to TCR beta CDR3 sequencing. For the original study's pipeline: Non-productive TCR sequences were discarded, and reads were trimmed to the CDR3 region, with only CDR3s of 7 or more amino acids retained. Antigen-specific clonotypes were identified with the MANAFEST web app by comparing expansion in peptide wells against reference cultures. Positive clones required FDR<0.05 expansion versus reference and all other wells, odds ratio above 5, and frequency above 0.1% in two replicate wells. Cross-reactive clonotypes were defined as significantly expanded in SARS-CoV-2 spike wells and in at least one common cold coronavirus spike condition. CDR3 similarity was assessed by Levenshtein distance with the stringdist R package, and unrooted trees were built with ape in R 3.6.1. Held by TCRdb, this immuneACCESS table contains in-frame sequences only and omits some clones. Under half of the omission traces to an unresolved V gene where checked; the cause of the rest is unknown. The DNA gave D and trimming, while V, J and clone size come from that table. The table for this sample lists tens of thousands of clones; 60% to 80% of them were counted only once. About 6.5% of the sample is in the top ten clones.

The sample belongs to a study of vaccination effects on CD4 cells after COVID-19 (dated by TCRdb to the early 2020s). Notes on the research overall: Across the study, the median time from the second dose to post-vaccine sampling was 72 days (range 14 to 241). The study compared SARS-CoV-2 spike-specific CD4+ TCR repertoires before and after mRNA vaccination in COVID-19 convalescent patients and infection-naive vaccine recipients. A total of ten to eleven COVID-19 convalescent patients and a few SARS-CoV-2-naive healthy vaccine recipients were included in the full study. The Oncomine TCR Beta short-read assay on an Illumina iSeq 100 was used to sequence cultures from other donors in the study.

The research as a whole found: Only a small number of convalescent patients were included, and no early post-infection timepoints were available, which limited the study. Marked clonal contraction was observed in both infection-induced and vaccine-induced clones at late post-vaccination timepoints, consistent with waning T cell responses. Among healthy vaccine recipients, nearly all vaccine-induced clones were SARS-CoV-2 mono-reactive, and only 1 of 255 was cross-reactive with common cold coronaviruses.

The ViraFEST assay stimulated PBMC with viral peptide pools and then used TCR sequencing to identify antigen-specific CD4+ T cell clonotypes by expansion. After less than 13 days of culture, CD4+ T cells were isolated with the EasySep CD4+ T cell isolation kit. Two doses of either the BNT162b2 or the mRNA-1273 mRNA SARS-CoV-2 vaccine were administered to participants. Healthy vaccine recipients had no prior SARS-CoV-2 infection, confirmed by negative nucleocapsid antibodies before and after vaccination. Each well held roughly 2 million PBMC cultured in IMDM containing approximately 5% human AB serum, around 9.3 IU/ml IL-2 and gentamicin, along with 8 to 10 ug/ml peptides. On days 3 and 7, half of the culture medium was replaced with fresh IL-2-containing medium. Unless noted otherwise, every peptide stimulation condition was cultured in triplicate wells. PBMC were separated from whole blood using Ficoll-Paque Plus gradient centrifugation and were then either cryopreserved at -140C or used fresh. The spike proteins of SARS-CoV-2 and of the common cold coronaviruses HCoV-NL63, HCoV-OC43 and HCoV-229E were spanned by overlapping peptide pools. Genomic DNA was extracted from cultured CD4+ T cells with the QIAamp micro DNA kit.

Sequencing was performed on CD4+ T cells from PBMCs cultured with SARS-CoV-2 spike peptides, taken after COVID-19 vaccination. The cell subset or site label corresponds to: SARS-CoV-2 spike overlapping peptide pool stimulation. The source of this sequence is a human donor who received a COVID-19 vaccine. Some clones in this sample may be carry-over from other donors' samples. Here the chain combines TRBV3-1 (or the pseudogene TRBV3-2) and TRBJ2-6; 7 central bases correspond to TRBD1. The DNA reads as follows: TGTGCCAGCAGCCCCGGGACAGCCGTCTCTGGGGCCAACGTCCTGACTTTC. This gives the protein CASSPGTAVSGANVLTF.